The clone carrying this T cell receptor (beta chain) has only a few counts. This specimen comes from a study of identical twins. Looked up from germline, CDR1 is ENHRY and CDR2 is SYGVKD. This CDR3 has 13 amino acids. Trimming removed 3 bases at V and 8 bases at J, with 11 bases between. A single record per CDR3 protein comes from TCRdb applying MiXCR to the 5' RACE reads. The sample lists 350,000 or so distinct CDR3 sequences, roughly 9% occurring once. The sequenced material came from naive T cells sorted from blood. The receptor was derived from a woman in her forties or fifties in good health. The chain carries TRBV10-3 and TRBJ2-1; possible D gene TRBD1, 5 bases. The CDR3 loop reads CAISEAGFHEQFF. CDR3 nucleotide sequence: TGTGCCATCAGTGAAGCAGGGTTCCATGAGCAGTTCTTC.